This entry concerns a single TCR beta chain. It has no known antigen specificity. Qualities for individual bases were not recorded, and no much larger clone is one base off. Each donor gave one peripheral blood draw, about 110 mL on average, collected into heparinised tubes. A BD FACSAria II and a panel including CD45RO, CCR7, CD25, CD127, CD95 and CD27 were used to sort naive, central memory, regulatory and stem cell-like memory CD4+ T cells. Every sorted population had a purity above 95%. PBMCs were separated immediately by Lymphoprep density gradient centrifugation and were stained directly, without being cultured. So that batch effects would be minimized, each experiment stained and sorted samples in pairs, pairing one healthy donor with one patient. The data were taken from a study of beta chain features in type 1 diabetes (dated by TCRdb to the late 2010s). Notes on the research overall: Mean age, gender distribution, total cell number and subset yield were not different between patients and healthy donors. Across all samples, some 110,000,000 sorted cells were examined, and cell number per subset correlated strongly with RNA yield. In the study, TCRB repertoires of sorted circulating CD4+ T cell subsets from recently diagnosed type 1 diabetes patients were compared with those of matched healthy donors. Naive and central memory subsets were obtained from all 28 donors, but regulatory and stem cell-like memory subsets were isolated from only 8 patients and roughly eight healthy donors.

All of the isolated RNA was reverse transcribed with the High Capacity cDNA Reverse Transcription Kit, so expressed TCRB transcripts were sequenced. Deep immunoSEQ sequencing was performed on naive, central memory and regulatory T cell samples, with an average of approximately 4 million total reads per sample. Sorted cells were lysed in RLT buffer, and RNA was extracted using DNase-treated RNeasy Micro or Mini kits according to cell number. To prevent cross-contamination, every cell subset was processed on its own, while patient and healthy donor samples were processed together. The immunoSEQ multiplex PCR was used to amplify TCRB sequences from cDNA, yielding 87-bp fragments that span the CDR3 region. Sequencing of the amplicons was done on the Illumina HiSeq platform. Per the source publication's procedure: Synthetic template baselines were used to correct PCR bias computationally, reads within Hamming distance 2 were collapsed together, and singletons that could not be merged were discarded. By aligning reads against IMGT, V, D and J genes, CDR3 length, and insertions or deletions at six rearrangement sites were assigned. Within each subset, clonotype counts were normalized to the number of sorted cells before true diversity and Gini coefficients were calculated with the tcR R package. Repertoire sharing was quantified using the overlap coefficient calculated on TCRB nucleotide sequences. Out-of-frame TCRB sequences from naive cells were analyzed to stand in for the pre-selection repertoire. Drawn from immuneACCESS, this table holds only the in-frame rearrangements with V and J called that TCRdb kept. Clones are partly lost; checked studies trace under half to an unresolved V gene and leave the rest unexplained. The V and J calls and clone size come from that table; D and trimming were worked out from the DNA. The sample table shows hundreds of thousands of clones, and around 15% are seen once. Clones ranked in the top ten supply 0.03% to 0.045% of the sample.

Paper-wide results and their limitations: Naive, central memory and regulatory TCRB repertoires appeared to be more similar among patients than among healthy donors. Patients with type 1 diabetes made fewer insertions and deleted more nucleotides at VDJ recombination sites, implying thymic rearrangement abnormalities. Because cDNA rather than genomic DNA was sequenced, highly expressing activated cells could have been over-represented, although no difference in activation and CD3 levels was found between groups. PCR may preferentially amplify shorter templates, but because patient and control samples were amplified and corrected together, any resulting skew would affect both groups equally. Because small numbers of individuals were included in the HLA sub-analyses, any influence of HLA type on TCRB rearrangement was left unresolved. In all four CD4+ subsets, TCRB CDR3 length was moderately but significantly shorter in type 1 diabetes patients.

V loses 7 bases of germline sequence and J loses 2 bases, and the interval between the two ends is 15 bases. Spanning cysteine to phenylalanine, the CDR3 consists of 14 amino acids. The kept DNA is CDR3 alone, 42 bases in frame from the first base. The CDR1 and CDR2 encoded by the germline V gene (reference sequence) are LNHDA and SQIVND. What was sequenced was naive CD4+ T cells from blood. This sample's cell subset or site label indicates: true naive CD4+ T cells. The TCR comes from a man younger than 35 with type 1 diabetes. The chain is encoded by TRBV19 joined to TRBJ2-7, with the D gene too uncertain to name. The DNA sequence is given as TGTGCCAGTAAGTTCTCCGTTTTCGCCTACGAGCAGTACTTC. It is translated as CASKFSVFAYEQYF.